The source of this T cell receptor (beta chain) is a study of neoadjuvant nivolumab and ipilimumab in lung cancer. Study-wide findings and caveats: Only a small number of samples underwent TCR sequencing.

The germline V gene encodes CDR1 SGHAT and CDR2 FQNNGV. J was trimmed by 5 bases and V by 1 base; bases with no gene match: 11. The CDR3 is 17 amino acids. Generated by immunoSEQ multiplex PCR, the TCRdb table keeps only in-frame clones and is missing some. Of tens of thousands of clones listed, 75% to 90% are singletons. Worth noting for this clone: What it binds is not known.

Sample: tumor tissue, taken after neoadjuvant nivolumab, alone or with ipilimumab, at or shortly before surgery. The chain combines TRBV11-2 with TRBJ2-5; 9 nucleotides agree with TRBD2. The sequence derives from an adult with non-small cell lung cancer. CDR3 DNA sequence: TGTGCCAGCAGCTTAGGCTGGGCGGGAGGGCCCCGGGAGACCCAGTACTTC. This gives the protein CASSLGWAGGPRETQYF. Based on the CDR3 plus reference TRBV11-2 and TRBJ2-5, the full variable domain is EAGVAQSPRYKIIEKRQSVAFWCNPISGHATLYWYQQILGQGPKLLIQFQNNGVVDDSQLPKDRFSAERLKGVDSTLKIQPAKLEDSAVYLCASSLGWAGGPRETQYFGPGTRLLVL.